This TCR beta chain was found in a study of identical twins. Regarding the study as a whole: Within cord blood, abundant beta clonotypes carried fewer insertions, but memory repertoires showed no such trend.

TCRdb fed the 5' RACE reads into MiXCR, producing one record per CDR3 protein. The sample holds 600,000 to 800,000 distinct CDR3 sequences, 21% seen once. As to this clonotype: Its specificity is not known.

The sample was also linked to a second study, of T cells expressing NK-cell markers.

The sequence was collected from a woman aged 18-29 years in good health. The specimen sequenced was PBMCs.

The DNA of the CDR3 is TGTGCCAGTCACAGGGGAACGAACACTGAAGCTTTCTTT. Its translation is CASHRGTNTEAFF. This rearrangement joins TRBV12-3 or TRBV12-4 to TRBJ1-1; 7 nucleotides align to TRBD1. Losses at the gene ends were 9 bases for V and 1 base for J; bases not matched to a gene: 5. This CDR3 contains 13 residues.